This TCR beta chain was sequenced for a study of metastatic and nonmetastatic thyroid tumors. On the study more broadly: Both malignant and benign thyroid patients supplied peripheral blood and tumor or nodule tissue samples, across which the repertoires of these patients were then compared.

Authors' data handling: CDR3 was compared across clinicopathological groups, and the resulting differences were used to build a distant-metastasis classifier for papillary thyroid cancer. TCRdb reprocessed the PCR reads using MiXCR. TCRdb, rather than the study authors, made the V and J calls. The sample lists roughly 57,000 clones, approximately 22% occurring once. Patients underwent thyroid surgery, and none had received any treatment before it. CDR3 length equals 13 residues. CDR1 SGHRS and CDR2 YFSETQ come from the germline V gene. The ends were cut back, 0 bases at V and 8 bases at J, with 11 bases in the middle. General study results and limits: Significantly greater TCR beta diversity was reportedly found in malignant thyroid tumors than in benign nodules (in blood and tumor).

Comments on this clone: Antigen unknown.

This rearrangement joins TRBV5-1 to TRBJ1-2; possible D gene TRBD1, 5 bases. The TCR comes from a female donor with papillary thyroid cancer or a benign thyroid nodule (not recorded which). Some clones in this sample may be carry-over from other donors' samples. The sample comprised blood. The CDR3 DNA reads TGCGCCAGCAGCTTGGGCCAGGGTCAGGGCTACACCTTC. Protein sequence: CASSLGQGQGYTF.